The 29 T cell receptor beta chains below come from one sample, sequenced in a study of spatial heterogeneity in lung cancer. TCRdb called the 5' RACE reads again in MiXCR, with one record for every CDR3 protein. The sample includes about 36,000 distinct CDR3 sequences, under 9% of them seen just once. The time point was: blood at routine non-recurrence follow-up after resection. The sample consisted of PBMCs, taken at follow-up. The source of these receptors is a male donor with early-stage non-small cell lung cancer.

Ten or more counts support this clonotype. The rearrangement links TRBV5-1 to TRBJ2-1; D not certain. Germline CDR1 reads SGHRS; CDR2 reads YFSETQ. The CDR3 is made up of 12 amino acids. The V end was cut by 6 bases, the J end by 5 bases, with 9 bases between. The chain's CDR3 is CASMGEDNEQFF. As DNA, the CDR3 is TGCGCCAGCATGGGCGAGGACAATGAGCAGTTCTTC.

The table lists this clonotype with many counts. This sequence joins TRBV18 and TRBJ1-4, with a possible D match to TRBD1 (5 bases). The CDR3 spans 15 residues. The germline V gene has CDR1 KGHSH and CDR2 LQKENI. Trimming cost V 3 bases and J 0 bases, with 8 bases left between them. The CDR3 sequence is CASSPLRATNEKLFF. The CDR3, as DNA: TGTGCCAGCTCACCTCTCAGGGCAACTAATGAAAAACTGTTTTTT.

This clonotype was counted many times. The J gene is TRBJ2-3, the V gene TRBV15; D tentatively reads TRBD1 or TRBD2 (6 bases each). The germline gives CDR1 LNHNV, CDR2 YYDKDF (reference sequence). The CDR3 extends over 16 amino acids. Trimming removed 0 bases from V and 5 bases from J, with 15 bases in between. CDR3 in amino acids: CATSRERGGQVDTQYF. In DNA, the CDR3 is TGTGCCACCAGCAGAGAGCGAGGGGGGCAGGTAGATACGCAGTATTTT.

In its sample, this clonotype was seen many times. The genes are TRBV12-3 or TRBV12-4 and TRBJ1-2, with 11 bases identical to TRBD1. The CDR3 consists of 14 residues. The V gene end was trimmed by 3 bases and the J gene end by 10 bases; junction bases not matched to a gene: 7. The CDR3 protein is CASSLDRGHSAYTF. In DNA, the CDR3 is TGTGCCAGCAGTTTGGACAGGGGGCATAGTGCCTACACCTTC.

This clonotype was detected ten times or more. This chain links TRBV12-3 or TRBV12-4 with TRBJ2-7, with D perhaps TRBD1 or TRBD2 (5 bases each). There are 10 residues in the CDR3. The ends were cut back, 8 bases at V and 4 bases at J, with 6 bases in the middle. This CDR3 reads CASGGYEQYF. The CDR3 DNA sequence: TGTGCCAGCGGGGGTTACGAGCAGTACTTC.

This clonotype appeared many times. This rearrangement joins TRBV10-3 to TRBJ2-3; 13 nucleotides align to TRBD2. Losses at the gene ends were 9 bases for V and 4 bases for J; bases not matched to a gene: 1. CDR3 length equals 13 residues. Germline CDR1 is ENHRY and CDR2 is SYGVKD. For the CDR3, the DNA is TGTGCCATGGGACTAGCGGGGTCAGATACGCAGTATTTT. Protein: CAMGLAGSDTQYF.

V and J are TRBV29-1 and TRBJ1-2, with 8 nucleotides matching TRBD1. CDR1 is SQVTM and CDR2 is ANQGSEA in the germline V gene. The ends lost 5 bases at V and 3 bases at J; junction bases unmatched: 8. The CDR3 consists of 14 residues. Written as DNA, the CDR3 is TGCAGCGTTCCTGAGACAGGGGCGGACTATGGCTACACCTTC. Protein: CSVPETGADYGYTF.

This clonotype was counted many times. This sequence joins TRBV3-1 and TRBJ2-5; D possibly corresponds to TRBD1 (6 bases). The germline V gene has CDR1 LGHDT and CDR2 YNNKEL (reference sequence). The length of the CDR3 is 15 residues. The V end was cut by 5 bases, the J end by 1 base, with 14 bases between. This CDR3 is CASSYLQGGQETQYF. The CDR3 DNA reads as TGTGCCAGCAGCTACTTACAGGGTGGCCAAGAGACCCAGTACTTC.

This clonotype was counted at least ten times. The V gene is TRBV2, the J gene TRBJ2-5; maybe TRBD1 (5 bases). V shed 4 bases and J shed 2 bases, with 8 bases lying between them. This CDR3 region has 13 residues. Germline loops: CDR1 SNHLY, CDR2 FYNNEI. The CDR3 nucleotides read TGTGCCAGCAGTGTACGACAGCAAGAGACCCAGTACTTC. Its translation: CASSVRQQETQYF.

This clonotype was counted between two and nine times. DNA for the CDR3: TGTGCCAGCAGCACCGTGACAGGGGTATCCGAGACCCAGTACTTC. It encodes CASSTVTGVSETQYF. The chain has TRBV5-4 and TRBJ2-5; 8 bases line up with TRBD1. The CDR3 sequence is 15 residues long. V lost 4 bases to trimming and J lost 5 bases; unmatched junction nucleotides: 10. Germline V lookup: CDR1 SGHNT, CDR2 YYREEE (reference sequence).

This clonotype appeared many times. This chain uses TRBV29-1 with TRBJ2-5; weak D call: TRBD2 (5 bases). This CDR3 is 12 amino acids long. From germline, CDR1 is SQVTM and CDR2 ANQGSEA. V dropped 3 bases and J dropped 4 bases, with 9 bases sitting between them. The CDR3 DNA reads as TGCAGCGTTGAGCCTAGCACAGAGACCCAGTACTTC. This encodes CSVEPSTETQYF.

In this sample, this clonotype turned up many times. In DNA, the CDR3 is TGTGCCAGCAGCCAGTCCGGGACAGGGAATCCAAAACTGTTTTTT. This gives the protein CASSQSGTGNPKLFF. V gene TRBV14 combines with J gene TRBJ1-4; 9 nucleotides agree with TRBD1. The CDR3 covers 15 residues. Germline V CDR1 and CDR2: SGHDN, FVKESK. The trim removed 3 bases at V and 10 bases at J, leaving 9 bases unmatched.

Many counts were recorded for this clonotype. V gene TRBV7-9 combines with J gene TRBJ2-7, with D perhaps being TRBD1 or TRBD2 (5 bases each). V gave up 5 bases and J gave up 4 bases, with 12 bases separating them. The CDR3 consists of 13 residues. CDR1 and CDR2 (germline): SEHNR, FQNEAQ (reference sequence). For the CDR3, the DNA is TGTGCCAGCAGCAAACTTGGGACGTACGAGCAGTACTTC. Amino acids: CASSKLGTYEQYF.

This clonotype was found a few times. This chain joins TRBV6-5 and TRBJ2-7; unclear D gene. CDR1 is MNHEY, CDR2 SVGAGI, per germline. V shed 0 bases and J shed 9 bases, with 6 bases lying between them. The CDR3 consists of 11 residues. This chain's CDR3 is CASSYSNWQYF. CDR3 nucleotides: TGTGCCAGCAGTTACTCGAACTGGCAGTACTTC.

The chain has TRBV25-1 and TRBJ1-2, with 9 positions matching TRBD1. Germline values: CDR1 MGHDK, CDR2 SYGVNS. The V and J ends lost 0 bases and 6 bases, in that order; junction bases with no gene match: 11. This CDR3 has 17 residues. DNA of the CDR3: TGTGCCAGCAGTGAATATCCATCAGGACAGGGGTATAATGGCTACACCTTC. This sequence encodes CASSEYPSGQGYNGYTF.

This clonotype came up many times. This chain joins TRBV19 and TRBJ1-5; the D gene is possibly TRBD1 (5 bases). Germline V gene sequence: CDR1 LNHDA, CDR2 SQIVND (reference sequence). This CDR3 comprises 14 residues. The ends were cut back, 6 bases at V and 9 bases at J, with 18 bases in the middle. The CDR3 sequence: CASRIPGSDGPQHF. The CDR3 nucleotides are TGTGCCAGTAGGATACCAGGGTCCGATGGGCCCCAGCATTTT.

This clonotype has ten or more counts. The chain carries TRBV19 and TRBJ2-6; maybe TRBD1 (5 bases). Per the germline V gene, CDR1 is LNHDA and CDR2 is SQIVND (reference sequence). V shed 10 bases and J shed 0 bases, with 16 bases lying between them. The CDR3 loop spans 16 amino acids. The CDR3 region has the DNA TGTGCCACCTGGGGCGGTACCCTCTCTGGGGCCAACGTCCTGACTTTC. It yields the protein CATWGGTLSGANVLTF.

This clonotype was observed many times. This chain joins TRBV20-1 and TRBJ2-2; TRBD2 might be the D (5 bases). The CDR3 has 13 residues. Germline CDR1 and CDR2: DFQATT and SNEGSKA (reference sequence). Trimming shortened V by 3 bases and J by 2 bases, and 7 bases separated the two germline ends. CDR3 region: CSASGVNTGELFF. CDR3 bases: TGCAGTGCTAGCGGGGTAAACACCGGGGAGCTGTTTTTT.

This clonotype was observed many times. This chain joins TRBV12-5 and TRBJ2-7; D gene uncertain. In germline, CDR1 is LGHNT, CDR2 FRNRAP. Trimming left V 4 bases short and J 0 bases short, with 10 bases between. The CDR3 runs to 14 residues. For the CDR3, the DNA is TGTGCTAGTGGTTCCACTGGAAGCTCCTACGAGCAGTACTTC. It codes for CASGSTGSSYEQYF.

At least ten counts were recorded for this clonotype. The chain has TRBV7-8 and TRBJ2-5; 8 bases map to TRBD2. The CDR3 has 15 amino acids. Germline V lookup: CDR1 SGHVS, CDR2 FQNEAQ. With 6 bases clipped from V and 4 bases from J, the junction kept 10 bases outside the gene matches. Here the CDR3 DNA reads TGTGCCAGCAGAAACGAACGGGGGGGCCTAGAGACCCAGTACTTC. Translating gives CASRNERGGLETQYF.

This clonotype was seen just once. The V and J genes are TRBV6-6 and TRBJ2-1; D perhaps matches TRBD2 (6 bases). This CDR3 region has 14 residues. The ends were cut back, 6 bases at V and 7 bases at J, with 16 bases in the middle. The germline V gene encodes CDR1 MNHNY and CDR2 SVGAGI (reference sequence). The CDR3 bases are TGTGCCAGCAGCCCCCCGGGGCGGGGAAATGAGCAGTTCTTC. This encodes CASSPPGRGNEQFF.

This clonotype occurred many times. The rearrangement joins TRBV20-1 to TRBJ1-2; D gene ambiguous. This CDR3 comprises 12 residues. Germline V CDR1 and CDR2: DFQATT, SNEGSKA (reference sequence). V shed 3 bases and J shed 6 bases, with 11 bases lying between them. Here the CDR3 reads CSASAGMDGYTF. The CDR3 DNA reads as TGCAGTGCTAGCGCGGGTATGGATGGCTACACCTTC.

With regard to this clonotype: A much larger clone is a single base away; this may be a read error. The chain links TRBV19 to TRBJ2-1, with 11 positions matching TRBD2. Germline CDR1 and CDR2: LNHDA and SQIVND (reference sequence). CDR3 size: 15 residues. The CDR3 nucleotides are TGTACCAGTAGTAGGGGACTAGCGGCCCTCAATGAGCAGTTCTTC. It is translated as CTSSRGLAALNEQFF.

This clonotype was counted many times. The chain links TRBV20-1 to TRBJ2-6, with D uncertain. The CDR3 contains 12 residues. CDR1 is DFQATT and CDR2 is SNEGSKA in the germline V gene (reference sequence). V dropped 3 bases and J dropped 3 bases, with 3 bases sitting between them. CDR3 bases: TGCAGTGCTAGTAGTGGGGCCAACGTCCTGACTTTC. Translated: CSASSGANVLTF.

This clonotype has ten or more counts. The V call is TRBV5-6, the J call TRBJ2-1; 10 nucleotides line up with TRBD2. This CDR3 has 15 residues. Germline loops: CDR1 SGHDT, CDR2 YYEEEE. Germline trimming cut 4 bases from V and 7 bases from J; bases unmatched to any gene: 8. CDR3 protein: CASSLAGALWNEQFF. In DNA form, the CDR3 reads TGTGCCAGCAGCCTAGCGGGGGCCCTCTGGAATGAGCAGTTCTTC. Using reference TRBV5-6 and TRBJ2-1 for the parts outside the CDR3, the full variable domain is DAGVTQSPTHLIKTRGQQVTLRCSPKSGHDTVSWYQQALGQGPQFIFQYYEEEERQRGNFPDRFSGHQFPNYSSELNVNALLLGDSALYLCASSLAGALWNEQFFGPGTRLTVL.

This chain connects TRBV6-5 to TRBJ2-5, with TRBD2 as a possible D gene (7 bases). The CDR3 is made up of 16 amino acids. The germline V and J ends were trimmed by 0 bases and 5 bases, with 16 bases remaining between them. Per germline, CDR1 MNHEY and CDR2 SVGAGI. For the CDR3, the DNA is TGTGCCAGCAGTTACTCGGGCGGGGGCCAGGAGGAGACCCAGTACTTC. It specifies CASSYSGGGQEETQYF.

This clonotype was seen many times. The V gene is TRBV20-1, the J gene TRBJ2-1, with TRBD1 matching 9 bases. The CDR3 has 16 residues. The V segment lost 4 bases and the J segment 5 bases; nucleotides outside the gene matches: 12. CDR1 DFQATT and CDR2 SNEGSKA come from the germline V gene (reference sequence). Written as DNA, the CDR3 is TGCAGTGCTATTCCCTTAGACAGGGGGACGAACAATGAGCAGTTCTTC. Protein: CSAIPLDRGTNNEQFF.

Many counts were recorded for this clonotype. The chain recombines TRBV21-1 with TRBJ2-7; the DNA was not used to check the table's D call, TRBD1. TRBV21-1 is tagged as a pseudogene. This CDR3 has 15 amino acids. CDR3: CASTPGRKTFYEQYF. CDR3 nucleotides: TGTGCCAGCACTCCGGGACGAAAAACCTTTTACGAGCAGTACTTC.

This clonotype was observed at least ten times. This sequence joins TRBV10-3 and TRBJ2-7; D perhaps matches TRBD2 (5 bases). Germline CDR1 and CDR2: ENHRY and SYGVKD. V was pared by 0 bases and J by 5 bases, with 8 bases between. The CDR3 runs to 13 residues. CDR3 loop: CAISESGGNEQYF. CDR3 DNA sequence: TGTGCCATCAGTGAGTCAGGAGGTAACGAGCAGTACTTC.